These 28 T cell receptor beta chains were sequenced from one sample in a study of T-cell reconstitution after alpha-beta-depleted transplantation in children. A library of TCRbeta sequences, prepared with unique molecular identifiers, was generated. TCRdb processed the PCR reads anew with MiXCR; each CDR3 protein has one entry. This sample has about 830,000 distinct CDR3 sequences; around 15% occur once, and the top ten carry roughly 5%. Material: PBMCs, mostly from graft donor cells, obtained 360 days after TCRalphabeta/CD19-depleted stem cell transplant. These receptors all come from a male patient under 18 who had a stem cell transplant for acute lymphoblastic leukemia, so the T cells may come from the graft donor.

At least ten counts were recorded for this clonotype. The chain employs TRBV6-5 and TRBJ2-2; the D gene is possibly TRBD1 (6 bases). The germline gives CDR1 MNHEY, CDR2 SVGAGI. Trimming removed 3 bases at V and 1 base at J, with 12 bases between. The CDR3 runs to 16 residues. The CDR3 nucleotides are TGTGCCAGCAGTTATTACAGGGCGGGGAACACCGGGGAGCTGTTTTTT. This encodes CASSYYRAGNTGELFF.

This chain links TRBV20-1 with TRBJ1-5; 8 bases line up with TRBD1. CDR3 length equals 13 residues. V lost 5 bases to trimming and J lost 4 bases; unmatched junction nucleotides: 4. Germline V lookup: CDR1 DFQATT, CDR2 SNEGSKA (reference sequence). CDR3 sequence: CSAEGQVNQPQHF. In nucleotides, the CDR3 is TGCAGTGCTGAGGGACAGGTTAATCAGCCCCAGCATTTT.

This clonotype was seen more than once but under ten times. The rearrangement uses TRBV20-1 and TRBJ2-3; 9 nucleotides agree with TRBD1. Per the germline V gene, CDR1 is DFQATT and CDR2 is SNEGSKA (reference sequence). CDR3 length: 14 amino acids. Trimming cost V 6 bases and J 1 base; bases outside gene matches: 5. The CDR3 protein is CSADRDRGTDTQYF. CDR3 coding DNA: TGCAGTGCCGACCGGGACAGGGGCACAGATACGCAGTATTTT.

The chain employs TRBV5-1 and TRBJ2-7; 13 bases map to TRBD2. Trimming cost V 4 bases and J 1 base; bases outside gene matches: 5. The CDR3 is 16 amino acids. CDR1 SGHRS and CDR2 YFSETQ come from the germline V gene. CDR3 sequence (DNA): TGCGCCAGCAGCCACGGACTAGCGGGAGTATCCTACGAGCAGTACTTC. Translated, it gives CASSHGLAGVSYEQYF.

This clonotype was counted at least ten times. The DNA for the CDR3 is TGCGCCAGCAGCCAAGGGTGGGGCGTCGAGAATGAAAAACTGTTTTTT. Encoded protein: CASSQGWGVENEKLFF. This rearrangement joins TRBV5-1 to TRBJ1-4; a possible D gene is TRBD1 (5 bases). The CDR3 consists of 16 residues. Trimming removed 4 bases at V and 5 bases at J, with 18 bases between. Germline V lookup: CDR1 SGHRS, CDR2 YFSETQ.

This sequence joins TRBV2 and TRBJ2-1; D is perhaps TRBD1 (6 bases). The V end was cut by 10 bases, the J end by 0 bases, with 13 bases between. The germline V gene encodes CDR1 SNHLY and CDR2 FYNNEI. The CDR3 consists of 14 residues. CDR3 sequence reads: CANKQGSSYNEQFF. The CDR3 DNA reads TGTGCCAATAAACAGGGAAGCTCCTACAATGAGCAGTTCTTC.

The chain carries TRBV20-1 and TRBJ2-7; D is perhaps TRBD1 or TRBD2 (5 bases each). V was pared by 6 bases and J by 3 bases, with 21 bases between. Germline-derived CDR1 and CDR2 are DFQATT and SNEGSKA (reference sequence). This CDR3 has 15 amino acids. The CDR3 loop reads CSAPSGAGRNYEQYF. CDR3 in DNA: TGCAGTGCGCCGTCCGGGGCCGGCAGAAACTACGAGCAGTACTTC.

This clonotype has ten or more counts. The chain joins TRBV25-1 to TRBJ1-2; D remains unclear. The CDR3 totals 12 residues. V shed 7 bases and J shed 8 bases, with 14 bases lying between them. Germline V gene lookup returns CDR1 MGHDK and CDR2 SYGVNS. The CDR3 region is CASMAGRRGYTF. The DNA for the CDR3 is TGTGCCAGCATGGCCGGGCGACGCGGCTACACCTTC.

The CDR3 region is CASSWGLLDTQYF. DNA of the CDR3: TGTGCCAGCAGTTGGGGGCTCTTGGATACGCAGTATTTT. V usage is TRBV12-3 or TRBV12-4 and J usage is TRBJ2-3; weak D call: TRBD1 (6 bases). This CDR3 has 13 amino acids. V gave up 4 bases and J gave up 6 bases, with 11 bases separating them.

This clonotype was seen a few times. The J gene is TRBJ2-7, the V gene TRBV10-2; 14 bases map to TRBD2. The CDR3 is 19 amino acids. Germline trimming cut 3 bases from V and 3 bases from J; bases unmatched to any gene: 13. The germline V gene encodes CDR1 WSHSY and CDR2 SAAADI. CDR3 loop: CASSDPRLAGGPISYEQYF. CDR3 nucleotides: TGCGCCAGCAGTGACCCCAGACTAGCGGGAGGGCCGATCAGCTACGAGCAGTACTTC.

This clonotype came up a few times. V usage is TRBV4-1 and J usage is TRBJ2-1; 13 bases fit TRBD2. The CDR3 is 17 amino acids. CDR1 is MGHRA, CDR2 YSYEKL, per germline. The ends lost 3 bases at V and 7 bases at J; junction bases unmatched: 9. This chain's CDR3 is CASSHLLPGLAGNEQFF. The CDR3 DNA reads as TGCGCCAGCAGCCATCTACTACCGGGACTAGCGGGGAATGAGCAGTTCTTC.

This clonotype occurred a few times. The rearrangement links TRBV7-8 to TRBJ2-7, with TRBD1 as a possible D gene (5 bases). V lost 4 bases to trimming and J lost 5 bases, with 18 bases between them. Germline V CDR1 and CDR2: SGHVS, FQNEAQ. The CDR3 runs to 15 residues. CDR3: CASSSRQRNLHEQYF. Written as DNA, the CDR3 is TGTGCCAGCAGCTCGCGACAGCGAAATCTCCACGAGCAGTACTTC.

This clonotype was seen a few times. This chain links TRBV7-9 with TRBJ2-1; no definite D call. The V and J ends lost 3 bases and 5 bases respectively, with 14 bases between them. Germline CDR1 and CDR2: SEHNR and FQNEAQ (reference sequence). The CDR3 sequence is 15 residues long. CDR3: CASSFVGGKHNEQFF. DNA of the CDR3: TGTGCCAGCAGCTTCGTGGGCGGTAAACACAATGAGCAGTTCTTC.

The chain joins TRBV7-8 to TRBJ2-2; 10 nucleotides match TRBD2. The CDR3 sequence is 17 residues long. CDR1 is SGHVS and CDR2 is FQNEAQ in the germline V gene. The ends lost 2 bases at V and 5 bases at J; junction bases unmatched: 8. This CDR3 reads CASSLQREGLKTGELFF. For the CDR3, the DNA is TGTGCCAGCAGCTTACAGCGGGAGGGCCTAAAGACCGGGGAGCTGTTTTTT. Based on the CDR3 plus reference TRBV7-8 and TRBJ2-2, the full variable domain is GAGVSQSPRYKVAKRGQDVALRCDPISGHVSLFWYQQALGQGPEFLTYFQNEAQLDKSGLPSDRFFAERPEGSVSTLKIQRTQQEDSAVYLCASSLQREGLKTGELFFGEGSRLTVL.

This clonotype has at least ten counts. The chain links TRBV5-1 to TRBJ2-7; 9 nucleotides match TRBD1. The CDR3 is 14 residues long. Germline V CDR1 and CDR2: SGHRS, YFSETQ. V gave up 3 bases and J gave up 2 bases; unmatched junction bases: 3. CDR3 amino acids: CASSSTGGPYEQYF. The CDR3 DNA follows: TGCGCCAGCAGCTCCACAGGGGGCCCCTACGAGCAGTACTTC.

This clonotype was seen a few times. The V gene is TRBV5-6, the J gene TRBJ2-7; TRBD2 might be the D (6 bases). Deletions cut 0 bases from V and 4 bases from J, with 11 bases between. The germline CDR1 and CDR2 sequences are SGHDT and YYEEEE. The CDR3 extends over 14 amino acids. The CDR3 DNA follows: TGTGCCAGCAGCTTGGTCTTAGCGGAGTACGAGCAGTACTTC. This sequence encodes CASSLVLAEYEQYF. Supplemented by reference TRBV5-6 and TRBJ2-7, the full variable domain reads DAGVTQSPTHLIKTRGQQVTLRCSPKSGHDTVSWYQQALGQGPQFIFQYYEEEERQRGNFPDRFSGHQFPNYSSELNVNALLLGDSALYLCASSLVLAEYEQYFGPGTRLTVT.

DNA for the CDR3: TGCGCCAGCAGCCTCACTCCACCCTACAATGAGCAGTTCTTC. This codes for CASSLTPPYNEQFF. The rearrangement links TRBV5-1 to TRBJ2-1; no clear D gene. Germline V gene sequence: CDR1 SGHRS, CDR2 YFSETQ. The V end was cut by 4 bases, the J end by 2 bases, with 10 bases between. The CDR3 covers 14 residues.

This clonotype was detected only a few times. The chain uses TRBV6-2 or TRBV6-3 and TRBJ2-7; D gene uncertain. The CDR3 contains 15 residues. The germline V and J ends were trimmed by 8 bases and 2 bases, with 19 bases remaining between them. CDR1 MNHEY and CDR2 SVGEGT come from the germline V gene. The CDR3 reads CASRSPRPNPYEQYF. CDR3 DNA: TGTGCCAGCCGATCACCTAGACCCAATCCCTACGAGCAGTACTTC.

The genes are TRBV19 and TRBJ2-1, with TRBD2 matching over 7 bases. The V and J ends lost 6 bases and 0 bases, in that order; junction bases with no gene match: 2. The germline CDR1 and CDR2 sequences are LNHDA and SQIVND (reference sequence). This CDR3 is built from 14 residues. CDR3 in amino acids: CASSREDSYNEQFF. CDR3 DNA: TGTGCCAGTAGCCGGGAGGACTCCTACAATGAGCAGTTCTTC.

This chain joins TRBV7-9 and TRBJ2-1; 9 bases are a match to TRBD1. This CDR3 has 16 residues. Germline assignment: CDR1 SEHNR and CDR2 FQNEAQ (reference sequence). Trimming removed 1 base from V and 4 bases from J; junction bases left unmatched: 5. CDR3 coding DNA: TGTGCCAGCAGCTTAGAGTTGGGACAGGGATACAATGAGCAGTTCTTC. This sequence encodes CASSLELGQGYNEQFF.

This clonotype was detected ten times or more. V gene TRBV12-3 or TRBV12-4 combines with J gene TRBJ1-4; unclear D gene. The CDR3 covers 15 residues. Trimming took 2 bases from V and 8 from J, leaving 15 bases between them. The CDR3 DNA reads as TGTGCCAGCAGTTTATCGCTCCTATCAGCCGAAAAACTGTTTTTT. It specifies CASSLSLLSAEKLFF.

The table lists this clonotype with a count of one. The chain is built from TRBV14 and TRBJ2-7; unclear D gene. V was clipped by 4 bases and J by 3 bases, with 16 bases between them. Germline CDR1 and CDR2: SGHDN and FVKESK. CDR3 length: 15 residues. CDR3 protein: CASSPPAHGYYEQYF. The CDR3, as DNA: TGTGCCAGCAGCCCCCCGGCACACGGTTACTACGAGCAGTACTTC.

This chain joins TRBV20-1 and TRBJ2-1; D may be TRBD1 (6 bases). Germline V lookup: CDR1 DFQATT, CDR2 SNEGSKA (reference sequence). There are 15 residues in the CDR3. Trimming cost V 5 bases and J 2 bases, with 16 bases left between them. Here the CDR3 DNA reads TGCAGTGCTGGGCCACCAGGGGCTACCTACAATGAGCAGTTCTTC. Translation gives CSAGPPGATYNEQFF.

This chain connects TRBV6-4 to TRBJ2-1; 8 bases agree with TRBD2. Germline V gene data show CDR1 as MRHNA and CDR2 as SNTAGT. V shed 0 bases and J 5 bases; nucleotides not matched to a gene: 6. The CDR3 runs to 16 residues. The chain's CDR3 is CASSDSWRGADNEQFF. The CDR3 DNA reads TGTGCCAGCAGTGACTCTTGGCGGGGGGCAGACAATGAGCAGTTCTTC.

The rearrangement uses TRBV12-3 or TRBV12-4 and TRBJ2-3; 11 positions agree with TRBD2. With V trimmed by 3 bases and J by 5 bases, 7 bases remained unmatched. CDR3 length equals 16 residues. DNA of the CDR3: TGTGCCAGCAGTTTTTCATTAGCGGGAGGGAAAGATACGCAGTATTTT. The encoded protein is CASSFSLAGGKDTQYF.

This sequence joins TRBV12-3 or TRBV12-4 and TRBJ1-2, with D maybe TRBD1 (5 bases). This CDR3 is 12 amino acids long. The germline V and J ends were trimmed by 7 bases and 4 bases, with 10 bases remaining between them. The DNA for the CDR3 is TGTGCCAGCAACCTGGGGCTCTATGGCTACACCTTC. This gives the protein CASNLGLYGYTF.

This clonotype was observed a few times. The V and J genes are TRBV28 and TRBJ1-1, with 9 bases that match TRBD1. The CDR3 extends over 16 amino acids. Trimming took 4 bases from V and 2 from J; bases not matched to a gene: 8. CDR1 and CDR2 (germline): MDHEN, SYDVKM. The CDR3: CASSSPGQGDNTEAFF. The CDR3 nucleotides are TGTGCCAGCAGTTCACCGGGACAGGGTGATAACACTGAAGCTTTCTTT.

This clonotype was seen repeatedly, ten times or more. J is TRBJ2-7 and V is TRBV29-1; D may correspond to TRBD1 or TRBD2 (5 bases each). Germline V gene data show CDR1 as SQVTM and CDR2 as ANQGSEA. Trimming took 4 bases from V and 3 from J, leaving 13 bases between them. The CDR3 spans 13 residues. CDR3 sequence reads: CSVVGTPGYEQYF. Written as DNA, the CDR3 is TGCAGCGTTGTCGGGACCCCCGGCTACGAGCAGTACTTC.